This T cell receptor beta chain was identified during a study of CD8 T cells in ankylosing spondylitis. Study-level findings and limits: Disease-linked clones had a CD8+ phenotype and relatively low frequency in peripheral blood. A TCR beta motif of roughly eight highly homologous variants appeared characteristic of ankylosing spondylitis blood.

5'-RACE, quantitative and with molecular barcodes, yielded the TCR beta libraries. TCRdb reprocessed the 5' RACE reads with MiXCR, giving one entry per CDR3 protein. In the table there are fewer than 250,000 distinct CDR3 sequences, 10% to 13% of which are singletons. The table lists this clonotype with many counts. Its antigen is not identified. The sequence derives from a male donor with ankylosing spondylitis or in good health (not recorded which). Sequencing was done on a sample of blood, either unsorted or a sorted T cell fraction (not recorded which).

CDR3: CSARDPQSQETQYF. CDR3 in DNA: TGCAGTGCTAGAGATCCGCAAAGCCAAGAGACCCAGTACTTC. This rearrangement joins TRBV20-1 to TRBJ2-5; D gene unclear. V shed 0 bases and J shed 1 base, with 9 bases lying between them. Looked up from germline, CDR1 is DFQATT and CDR2 is SNEGSKA (reference sequence). The CDR3 consists of 14 residues.